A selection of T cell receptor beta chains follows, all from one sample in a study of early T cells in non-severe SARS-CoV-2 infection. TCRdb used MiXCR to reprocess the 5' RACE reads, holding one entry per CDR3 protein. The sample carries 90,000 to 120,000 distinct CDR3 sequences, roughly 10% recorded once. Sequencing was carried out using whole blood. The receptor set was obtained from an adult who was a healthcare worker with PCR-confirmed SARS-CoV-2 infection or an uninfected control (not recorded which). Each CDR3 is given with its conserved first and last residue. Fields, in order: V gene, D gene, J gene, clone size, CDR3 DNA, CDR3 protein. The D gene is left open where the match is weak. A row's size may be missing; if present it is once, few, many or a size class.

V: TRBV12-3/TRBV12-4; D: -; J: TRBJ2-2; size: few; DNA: TGTGCCAGCAGTCCAGTCAGGGGAGAGCTGTTTTTT; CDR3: CASSPVRGELFF
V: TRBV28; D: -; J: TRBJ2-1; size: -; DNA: TGTGCCAGCATCCGAGAGTTAGGCAATGAGCAGTTCTTC; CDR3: CASIRELGNEQFF
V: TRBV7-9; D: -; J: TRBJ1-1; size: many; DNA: TGTGCCAGCAGCTTACGGCAGAACACTGAAGCTTTCTTT; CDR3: CASSLRQNTEAFF
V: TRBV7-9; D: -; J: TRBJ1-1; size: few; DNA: TGTGCCAGCAGCTTAGGGGACGGGTGGAACACTGAAGCTTTCTTT; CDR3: CASSLGDGWNTEAFF
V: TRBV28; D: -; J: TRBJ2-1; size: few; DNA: TGTGCCACCCCATCCATGGTGAGCGGTAAAAACAATGAGCAGTTCTTC; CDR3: CATPSMVSGKNNEQFF
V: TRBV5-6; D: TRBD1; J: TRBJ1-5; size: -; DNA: TGTGCCAGCAGCTTGGGACAGGGAGTCAATCAGCCCCAGCATTTT; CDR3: CASSLGQGVNQPQHF
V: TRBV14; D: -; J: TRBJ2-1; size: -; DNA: TGTGCCAGCAGCCAACATCCTAATGGCAGGGCGCAGTTCTTC; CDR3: CASSQHPNGRAQFF
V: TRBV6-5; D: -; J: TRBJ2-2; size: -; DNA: TGTGCCAGCACGGAGAGGCGGCCAGAGAACACCGGGGAGCTGTTTTTT; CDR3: CASTERRPENTGELFF
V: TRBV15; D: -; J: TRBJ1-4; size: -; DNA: TGTGCCACCAGCAGAGTTGGAGGGGAGCATGAAAAACTGTTTTTT; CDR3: CATSRVGGEHEKLFF
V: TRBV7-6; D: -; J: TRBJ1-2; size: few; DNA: TGTGCCAGCAGCCCCCCGTCCGGGGACTATGGCTACACCTTC; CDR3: CASSPPSGDYGYTF
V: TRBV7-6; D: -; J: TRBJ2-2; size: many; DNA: TGTGCCAGCAGCTTAATGCCATCACCCGGGGAGCTGTTTTTT; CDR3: CASSLMPSPGELFF
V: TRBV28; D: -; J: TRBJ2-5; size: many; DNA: TGTGCCAGCAGACCCCAGGGGGGGACCCAGTACTTC; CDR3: CASRPQGGTQYF
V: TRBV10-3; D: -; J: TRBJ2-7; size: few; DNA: TGTGCCATCAGTGCTGGACAGTATTACGAGCAGTACTTC; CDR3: CAISAGQYYEQYF
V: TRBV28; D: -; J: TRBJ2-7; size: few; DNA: TGTGCCAGCAAGGAGGGACACGGGGTTTACGAGCAGTACTTC; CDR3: CASKEGHGVYEQYF
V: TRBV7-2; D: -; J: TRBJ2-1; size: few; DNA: TGTGCCAGCAGTTACCAGAACGAGAATGAGCAGTTCTTC; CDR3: CASSYQNENEQFF
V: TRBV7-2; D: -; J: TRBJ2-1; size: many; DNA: TGTGCCAGCAGCTCATTCCGGGACACCCGCAATGAGCAGTTCTTC; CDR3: CASSSFRDTRNEQFF
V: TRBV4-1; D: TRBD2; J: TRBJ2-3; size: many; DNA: TGCGCCAGCAGCCCTTTAGGGGAGGGCCGCCAAGATACGCAGTATTTT; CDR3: CASSPLGEGRQDTQYF
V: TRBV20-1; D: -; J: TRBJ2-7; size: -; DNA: TGCAGTGCTAGAGGGCGTGAACCGGACCAGTTTTTTCGCTACGAGCAGTACTTC; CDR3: CSARGREPDQFFRYEQYF
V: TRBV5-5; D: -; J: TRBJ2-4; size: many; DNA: TGTGCCAGCAGCTTGGAGTCGGGGTCGGTTGACATTCAGTACTTC; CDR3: CASSLESGSVDIQYF
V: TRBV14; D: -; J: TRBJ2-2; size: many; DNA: TGTGCCAGCAGCCAAGGTTGGCTCACCGGGGAGCTGTTTTTT; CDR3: CASSQGWLTGELFF
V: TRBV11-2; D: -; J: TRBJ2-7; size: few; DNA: TGTGCCAGCAGTTTCAACCTCCTCGAGCAGTACTTC; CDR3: CASSFNLLEQYF
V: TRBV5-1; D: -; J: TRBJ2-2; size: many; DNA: TGCGCCAGCAGCAACAGAGACATGAACACCGGGGAGCTGTTTTTT; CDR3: CASSNRDMNTGELFF
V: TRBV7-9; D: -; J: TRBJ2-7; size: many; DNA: TGTGCCAGCAGCTGGAAGGAGGGCGCCGAGCAGTACTTC; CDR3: CASSWKEGAEQYF
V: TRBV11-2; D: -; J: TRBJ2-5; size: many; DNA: TGTGCCAGCAGCTTAATCGAGACCCAGTACTTC; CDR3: CASSLIETQYF
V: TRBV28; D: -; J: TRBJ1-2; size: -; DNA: TGTGCCAGCAGGCCCCAGGGTAACTATGGCTACACCTTC; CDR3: CASRPQGNYGYTF
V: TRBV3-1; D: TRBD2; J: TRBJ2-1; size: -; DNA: TGTGCCAGCAGCCATCCCGGGACTAGCGGGAAAAATGAGCAGTTCTTC; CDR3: CASSHPGTSGKNEQFF
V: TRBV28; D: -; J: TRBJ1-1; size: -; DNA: TGTGCCAGCAGTGCGGGCGTCACTGAAGCTTTCTTT; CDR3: CASSAGVTEAFF
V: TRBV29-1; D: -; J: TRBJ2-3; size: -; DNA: TGCAGCGGTTACCTATCAGGGACAGATACGCAGTATTTT; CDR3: CSGYLSGTDTQYF
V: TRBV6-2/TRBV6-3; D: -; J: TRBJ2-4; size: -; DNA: TGTGCCAGCAGCCTCTATCAAGGAGGCATTCAGTACTTC; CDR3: CASSLYQGGIQYF
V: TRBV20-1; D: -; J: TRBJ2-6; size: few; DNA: TGCAGTGCTAGAGAACAGACCGGGGCCAACGTCCTGACTTTC; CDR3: CSAREQTGANVLTF
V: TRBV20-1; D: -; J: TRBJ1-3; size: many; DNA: TGCAGTGCTAGATTGGGGGGCACTGGAAACACCATATATTTT; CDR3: CSARLGGTGNTIYF
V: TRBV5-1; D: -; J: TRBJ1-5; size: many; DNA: TGCGCCAGCAGCTTGGAGAGGGCAGGGCCTCTTCCTCCTCGCAATCAGCCCCAGCATTTT; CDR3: CASSLERAGPLPPRNQPQHF